A single TCR beta chain is shown here with its context. Trimming at V came to 6 bases and at J to 8 bases, leaving 17 bases not matched to a gene. The germline V gene has CDR1 SEHNR and CDR2 FQNEAQ (reference sequence). CDR3 length: 17 amino acids. The sample comes from a study of blood T cell repertoires in COVID-19. As handled by the study authors: The authors estimated nucleated cell counts from reference gene primer amplification. Some clones are missing from TCRdb's copy, which holds only in-frame ones; the method was immunoSEQ multiplex PCR. V and J calls and clone size are as listed in that table; D and trimming were resolved from the DNA. The sample records some 300,000 clones, roughly 91% being singletons. Cohort placement rested on clinical history that participants reported themselves.

Sequences were obtained from PBMCs or T cells enriched from blood (not recorded which). The receptor comes from a woman aged 25 to 39 who had recovered from COVID-19. V is TRBV7-9 and J is TRBJ2-3; 10 positions agree with TRBD2. The DNA for the CDR3 is TGTGCCAGCAGTTCCGGACTAGCGGCAACACAGATCGGTACGCAGTATTTT. The encoded protein is CASSSGLAATQIGTQYF.